This record covers a single TCR beta chain. Its antigen is not known. The CDR3 extends over 14 amino acids. The data stem from a study of T cell responses to AZD1222 COVID-19 vaccine. The study, taken as a whole, reports: Close to half of all spike-specific TCRs reportedly target regions of the variants that are unmutated. Spike-specific TCR depth and breadth grew after two AZD1222 doses.

The table came from immunoSEQ multiplex PCR; TCRdb's copy has only in-frame clones and leaves some out. Here the sample spans over 100,000 clones, about 93% being singletons. The chain joins TRBV21-1 to TRBJ1-1. TRBV21-1 is flagged as a pseudogene. This receptor was obtained from an adult in good health. This sample comprised peripheral blood, obtained on day 0 of AZD1222 vaccination. The CDR3 reads CASSKKVPNTEAFF. The CDR3 region has the DNA TGTGCCAGCAGCAAAAAGGTGCCGAACACTGAAGCTTTCTTT.